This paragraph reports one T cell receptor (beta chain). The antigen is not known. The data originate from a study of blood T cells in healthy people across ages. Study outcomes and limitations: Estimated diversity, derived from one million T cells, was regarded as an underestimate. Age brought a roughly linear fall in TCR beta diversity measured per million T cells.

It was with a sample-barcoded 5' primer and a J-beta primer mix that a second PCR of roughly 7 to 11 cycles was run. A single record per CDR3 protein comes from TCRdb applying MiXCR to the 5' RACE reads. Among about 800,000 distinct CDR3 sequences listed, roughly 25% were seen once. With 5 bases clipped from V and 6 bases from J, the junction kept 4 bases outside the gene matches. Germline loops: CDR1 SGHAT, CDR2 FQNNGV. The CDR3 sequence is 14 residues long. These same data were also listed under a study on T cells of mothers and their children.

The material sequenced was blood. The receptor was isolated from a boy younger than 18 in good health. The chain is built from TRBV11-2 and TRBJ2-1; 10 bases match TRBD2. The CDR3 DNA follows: TGTGCCAGCAGCGTACTAGCGGGACGCAATGAGCAGTTCTTC. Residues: CASSVLAGRNEQFF. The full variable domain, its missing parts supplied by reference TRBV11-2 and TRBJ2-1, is EAGVAQSPRYKIIEKRQSVAFWCNPISGHATLYWYQQILGQGPKLLIQFQNNGVVDDSQLPKDRFSAERLKGVDSTLKIQPAKLEDSAVYLCASSVLAGRNEQFFGPGTRLTVL.